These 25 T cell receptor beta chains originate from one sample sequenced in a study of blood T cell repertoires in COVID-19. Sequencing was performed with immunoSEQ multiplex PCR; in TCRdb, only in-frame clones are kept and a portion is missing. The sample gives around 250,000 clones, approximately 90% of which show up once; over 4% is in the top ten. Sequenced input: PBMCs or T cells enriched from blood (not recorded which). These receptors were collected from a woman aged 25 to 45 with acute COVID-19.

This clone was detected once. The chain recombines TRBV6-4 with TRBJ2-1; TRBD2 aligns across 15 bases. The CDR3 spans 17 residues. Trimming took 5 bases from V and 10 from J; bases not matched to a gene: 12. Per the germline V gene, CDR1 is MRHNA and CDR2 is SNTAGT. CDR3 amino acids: CASSPGLAGGPGREQFF. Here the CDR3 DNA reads TGTGCCAGCAGTCCCGGACTAGCGGGAGGGCCGGGAAGGGAGCAGTTCTTC.

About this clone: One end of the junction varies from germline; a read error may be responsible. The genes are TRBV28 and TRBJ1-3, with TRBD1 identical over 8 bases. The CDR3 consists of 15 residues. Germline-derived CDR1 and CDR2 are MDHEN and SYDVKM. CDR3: CASSFAGGKGNAIYF. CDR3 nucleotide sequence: TGTGCCAGCAGTTTTGCAGGGGGCAAAGGAAACGCCATATATTTT.

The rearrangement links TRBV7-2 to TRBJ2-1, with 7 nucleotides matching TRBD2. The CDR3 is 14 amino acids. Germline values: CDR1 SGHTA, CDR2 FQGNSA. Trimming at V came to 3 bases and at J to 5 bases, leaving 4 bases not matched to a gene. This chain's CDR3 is CASSFGGSNNEQFF. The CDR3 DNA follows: TGTGCCAGCAGCTTCGGCGGGAGTAACAATGAGCAGTTCTTC.

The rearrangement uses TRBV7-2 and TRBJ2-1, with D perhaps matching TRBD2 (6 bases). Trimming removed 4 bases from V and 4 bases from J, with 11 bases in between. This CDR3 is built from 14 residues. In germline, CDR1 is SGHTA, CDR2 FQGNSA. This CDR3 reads CASSSPGSYNEQFF. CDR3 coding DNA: TGTGCCAGCAGCTCCCCCGGGAGTTACAATGAGCAGTTCTTC.

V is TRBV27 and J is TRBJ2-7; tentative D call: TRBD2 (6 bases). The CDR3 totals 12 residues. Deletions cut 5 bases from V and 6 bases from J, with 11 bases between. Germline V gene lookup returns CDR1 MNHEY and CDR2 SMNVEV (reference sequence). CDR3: CASSPGGLEQYF. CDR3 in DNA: TGTGCCAGCAGTCCTGGAGGGCTCGAGCAGTACTTC.

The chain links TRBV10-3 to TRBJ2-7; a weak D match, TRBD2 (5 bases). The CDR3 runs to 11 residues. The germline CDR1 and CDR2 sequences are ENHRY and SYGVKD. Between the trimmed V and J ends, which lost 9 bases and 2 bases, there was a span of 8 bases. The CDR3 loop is CAMGATYEQYF. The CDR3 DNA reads TGTGCCATGGGAGCGACCTACGAGCAGTACTTC.

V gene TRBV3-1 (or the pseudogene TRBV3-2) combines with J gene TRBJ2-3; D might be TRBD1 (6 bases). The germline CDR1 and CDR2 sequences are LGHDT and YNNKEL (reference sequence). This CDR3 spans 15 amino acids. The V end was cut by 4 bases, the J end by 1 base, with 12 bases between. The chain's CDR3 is CASSRTGSGTDTQYF. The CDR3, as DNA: TGTGCCAGCAGCCGAACAGGGTCCGGCACAGATACGCAGTATTTT.

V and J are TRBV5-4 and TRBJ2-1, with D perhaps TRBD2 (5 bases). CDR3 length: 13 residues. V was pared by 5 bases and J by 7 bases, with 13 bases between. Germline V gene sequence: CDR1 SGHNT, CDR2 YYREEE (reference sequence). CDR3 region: CASSTAGVNEQFF. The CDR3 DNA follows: TGTGCCAGCAGTACGGCGGGTGTAAATGAGCAGTTCTTC.

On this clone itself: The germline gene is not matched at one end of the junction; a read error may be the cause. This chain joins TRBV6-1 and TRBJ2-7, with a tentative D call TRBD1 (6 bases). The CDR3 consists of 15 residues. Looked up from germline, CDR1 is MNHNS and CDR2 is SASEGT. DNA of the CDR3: TGTGCCAGCAGCGAAGAGGTAACAGGGCCCTACGAGCAGTACTTC. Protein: CASSEEVTGPYEQYF.

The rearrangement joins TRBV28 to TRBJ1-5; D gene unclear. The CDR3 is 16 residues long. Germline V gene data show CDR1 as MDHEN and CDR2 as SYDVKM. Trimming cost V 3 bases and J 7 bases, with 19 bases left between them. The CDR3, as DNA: TGTGCCAGCAGTTTGGTCGACACCCGATCCCAACAGCCCCAGCATTTT. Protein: CASSLVDTRSQQPQHF.

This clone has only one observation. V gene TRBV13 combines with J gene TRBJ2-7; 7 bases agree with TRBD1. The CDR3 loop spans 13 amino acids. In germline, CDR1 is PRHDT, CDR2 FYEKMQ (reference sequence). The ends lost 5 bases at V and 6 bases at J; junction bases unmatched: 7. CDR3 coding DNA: TGTGCCAGCAGCACCCAAGGACAGGTCGAGCAGTACTTC. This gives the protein CASSTQGQVEQYF.

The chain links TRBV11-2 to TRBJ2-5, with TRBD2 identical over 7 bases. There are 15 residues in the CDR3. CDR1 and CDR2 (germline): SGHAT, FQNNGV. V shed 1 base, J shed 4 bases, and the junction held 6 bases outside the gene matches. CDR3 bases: TGTGCCAGCAGCTTAGTTGGGAGGGCCGGAGAGACCCAGTACTTC. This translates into CASSLVGRAGETQYF.

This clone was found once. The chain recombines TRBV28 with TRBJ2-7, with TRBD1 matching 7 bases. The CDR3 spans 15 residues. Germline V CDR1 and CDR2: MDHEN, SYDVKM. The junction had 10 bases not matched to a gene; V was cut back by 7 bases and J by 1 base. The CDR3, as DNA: TGTGCCAGCAACTCCCACAGGGGTCTGTCCTACGAGCAGTACTTC. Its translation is CASNSHRGLSYEQYF.

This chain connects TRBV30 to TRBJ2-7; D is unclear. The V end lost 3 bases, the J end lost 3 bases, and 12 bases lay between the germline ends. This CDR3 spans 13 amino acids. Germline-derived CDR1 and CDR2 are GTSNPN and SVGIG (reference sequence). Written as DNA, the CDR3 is TGTGCCTGGAGCCCGGGTTTAGGCTACGAGCAGTACTTC. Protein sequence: CAWSPGLGYEQYF.

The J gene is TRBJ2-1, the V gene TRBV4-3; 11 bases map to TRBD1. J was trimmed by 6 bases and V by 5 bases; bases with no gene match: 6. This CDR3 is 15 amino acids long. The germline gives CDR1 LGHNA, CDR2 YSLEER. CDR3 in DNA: TGCGCCAGCAGCACCCGGGACAGGGGGTTCAATGAGCAGTTCTTC. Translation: CASSTRDRGFNEQFF.

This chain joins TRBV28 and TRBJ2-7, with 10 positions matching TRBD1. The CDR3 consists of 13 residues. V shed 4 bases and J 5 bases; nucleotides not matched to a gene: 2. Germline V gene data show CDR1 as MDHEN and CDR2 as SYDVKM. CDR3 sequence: CASSSGQGNEQYF. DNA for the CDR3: TGTGCCAGCAGTTCGGGACAGGGGAACGAGCAGTACTTC.

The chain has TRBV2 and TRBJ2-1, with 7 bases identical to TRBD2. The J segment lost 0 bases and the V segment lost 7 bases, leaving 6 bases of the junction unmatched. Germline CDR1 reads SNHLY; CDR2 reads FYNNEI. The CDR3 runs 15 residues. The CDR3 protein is CASTGTISSYNEQFF. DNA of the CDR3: TGTGCCAGCACCGGGACTATAAGCTCCTACAATGAGCAGTTCTTC.

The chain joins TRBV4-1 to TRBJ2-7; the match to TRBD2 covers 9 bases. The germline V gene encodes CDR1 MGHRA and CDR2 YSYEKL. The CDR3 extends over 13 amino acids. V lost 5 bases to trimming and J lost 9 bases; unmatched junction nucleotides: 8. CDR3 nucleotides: TGCGCCAGCAGCTATATAGCGGGAGAGGTGCAGTACTTC. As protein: CASSYIAGEVQYF.

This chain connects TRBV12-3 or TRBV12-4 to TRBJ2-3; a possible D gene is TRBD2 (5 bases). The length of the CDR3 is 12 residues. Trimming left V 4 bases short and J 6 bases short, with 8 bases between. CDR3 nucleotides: TGTGCCAGCAGTTCCGGCGGGGATACGCAGTATTTT. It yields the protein CASSSGGDTQYF.

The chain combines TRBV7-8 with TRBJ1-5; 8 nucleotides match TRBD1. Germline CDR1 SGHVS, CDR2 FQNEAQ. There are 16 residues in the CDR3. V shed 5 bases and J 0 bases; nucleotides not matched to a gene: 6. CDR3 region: CASSIGTGGSNQPQHF. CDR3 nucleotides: TGTGCCAGCAGCATAGGGACAGGCGGTAGCAATCAGCCCCAGCATTTT.

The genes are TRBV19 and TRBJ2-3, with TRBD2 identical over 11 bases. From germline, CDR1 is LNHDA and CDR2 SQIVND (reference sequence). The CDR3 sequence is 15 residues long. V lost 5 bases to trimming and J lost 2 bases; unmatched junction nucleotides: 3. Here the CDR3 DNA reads TGTGCCAGTAGTGTGACTAGCGGGAACACAGATACGCAGTATTTT. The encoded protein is CASSVTSGNTDTQYF.

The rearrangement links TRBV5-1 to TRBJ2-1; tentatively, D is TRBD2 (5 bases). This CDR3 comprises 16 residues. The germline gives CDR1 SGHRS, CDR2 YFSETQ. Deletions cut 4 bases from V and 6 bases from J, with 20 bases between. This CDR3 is CASSEDPGSYGNEQFF. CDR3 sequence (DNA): TGCGCCAGCAGCGAGGACCCGGGGTCCTATGGCAATGAGCAGTTCTTC.

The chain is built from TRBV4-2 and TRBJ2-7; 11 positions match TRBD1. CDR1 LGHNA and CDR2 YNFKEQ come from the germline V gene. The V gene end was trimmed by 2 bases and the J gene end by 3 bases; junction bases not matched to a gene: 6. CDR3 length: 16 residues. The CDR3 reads CASSQTPGQGDYEQYF. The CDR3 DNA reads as TGTGCCAGCAGCCAAACACCGGGACAGGGGGACTACGAGCAGTACTTC.

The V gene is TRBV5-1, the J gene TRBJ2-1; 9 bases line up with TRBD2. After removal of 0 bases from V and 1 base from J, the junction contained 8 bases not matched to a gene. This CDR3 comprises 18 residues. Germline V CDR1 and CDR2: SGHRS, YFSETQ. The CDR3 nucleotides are TGCGCCAGCAGCTTGGCGGACCTAACTAGCGGGTCCTACAATGAGCAGTTCTTC. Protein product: CASSLADLTSGSYNEQFF.

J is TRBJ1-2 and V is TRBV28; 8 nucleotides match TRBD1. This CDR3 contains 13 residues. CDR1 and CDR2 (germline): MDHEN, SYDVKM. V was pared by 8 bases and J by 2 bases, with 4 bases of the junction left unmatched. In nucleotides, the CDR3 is TGTGCCAGCCTCCGACAGGGGAACTATGGCTACACCTTC. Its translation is CASLRQGNYGYTF.